Each of the 2 T cell receptor beta chains below was sequenced from the same sample in a study of blood T cell repertoires in COVID-19. Clones were sequenced by immunoSEQ multiplex PCR, and TCRdb holds only the in-frame ones, with some missing. The profile shows over 100,000 clones, over 65% of them singletons. The sequencing sample was made of peripheral blood. These receptors originate from a woman between 55 and 75 years old with acute or convalescent COVID-19.

The table lists this clone with a count of one. The chain joins TRBV7-9 to TRBJ1-1; D not certain. The CDR3 length is 13 residues. The V end lost 5 bases, the J end lost 4 bases, and 11 bases lay between the germline ends. CDR1 is SEHNR, CDR2 FQNEAQ, per germline (reference sequence). The CDR3 DNA reads TGTGCCAGCAGCCCACGGGTGGCCACTGAAGCTTTCTTT. It specifies CASSPRVATEAFF.

The gene calls are TRBV11-2 and TRBJ1-1; D not resolved. With 1 base removed from V and 0 bases from J, the gap between germline ends came to 3 bases. CDR3 length equals 13 residues. Germline assignment: CDR1 SGHAT and CDR2 FQNNGV. The CDR3 sequence is CASSLGLNTEAFF. CDR3 bases: TGTGCCAGCAGCTTAGGGCTGAACACTGAAGCTTTCTTT.